This TCR beta chain is from a study of blood T cell repertoires in COVID-19. This CDR3 is built from 14 residues. V was pared by 7 bases and J by 2 bases, with 15 bases between. Germline V lookup: CDR1 MDHEN, CDR2 SYDVKM. The table came from immunoSEQ multiplex PCR; TCRdb's copy has only in-frame clones and leaves some out. The table shows 100,000 to 150,000 clones, with about 80% occurring only once. The sequence came from a man between 60 and 75 years old with active or convalescent COVID-19. The specimen sequenced was peripheral blood. The chain links TRBV28 to TRBJ2-7; possible D gene TRBD1, 6 bases. The chain's CDR3 is CASKYLDRPYEQYF. In DNA, the CDR3 is TGTGCCAGCAAGTACCTGGACAGACCCTACGAGCAGTACTTC.